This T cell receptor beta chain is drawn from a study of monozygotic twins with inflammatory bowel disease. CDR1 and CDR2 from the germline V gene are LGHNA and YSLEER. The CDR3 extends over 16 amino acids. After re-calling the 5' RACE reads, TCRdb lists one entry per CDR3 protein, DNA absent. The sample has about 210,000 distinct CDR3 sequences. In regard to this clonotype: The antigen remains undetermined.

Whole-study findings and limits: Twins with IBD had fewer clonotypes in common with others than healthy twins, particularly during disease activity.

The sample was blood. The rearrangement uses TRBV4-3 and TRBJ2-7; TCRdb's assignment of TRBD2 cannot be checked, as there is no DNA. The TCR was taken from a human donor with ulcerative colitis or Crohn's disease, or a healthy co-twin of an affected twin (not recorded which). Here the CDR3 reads CASSQDRTSGSYEQYF.